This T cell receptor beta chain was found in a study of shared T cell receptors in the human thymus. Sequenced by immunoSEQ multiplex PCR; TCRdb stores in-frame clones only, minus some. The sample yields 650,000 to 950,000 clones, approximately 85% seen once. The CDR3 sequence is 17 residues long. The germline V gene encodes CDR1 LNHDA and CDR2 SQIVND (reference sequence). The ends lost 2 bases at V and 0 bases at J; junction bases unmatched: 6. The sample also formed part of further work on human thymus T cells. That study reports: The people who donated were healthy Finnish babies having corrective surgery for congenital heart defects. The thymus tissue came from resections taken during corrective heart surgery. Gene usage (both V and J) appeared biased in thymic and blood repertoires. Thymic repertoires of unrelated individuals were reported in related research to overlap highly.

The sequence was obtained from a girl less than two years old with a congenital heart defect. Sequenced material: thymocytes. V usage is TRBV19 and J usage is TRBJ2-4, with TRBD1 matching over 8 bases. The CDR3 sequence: CASSIRDRNLAKNIQYF. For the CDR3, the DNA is TGTGCCAGTAGTATAAGGGACAGGAATTTAGCCAAAAACATTCAGTACTTC.